Following are 27 T cell receptor beta chains from one sample sequenced in a study of T cell responses to AZD1222 COVID-19 vaccine. Clones were sequenced by immunoSEQ multiplex PCR, and TCRdb holds only the in-frame ones, with some missing. Of 200,000 to 250,000 clones in the sample, around 94% were seen once. Source: peripheral blood, taken 28 days after the second dose of the MenACWY control vaccine. Every receptor here comes from an adult who received the MenACWY meningococcal vaccine as a control.

The chain links TRBV6-2 or TRBV6-3 to TRBJ1-5; no clear D. Per the germline V gene, CDR1 is MNHEY and CDR2 is SVGEGT. There are 13 residues in the CDR3. Trimming shortened V by 2 bases and J by 7 bases, and 9 bases separated the two germline ends. This chain's CDR3 is CASSYNGEQPQHF. CDR3 bases: TGTGCCAGCAGTTACAATGGGGAACAGCCCCAGCATTTT.

The rearrangement uses TRBV27 and TRBJ1-5; the match to TRBD1 covers 8 bases. Per germline, CDR1 MNHEY and CDR2 SMNVEV (reference sequence). This CDR3 contains 13 residues. V dropped 6 bases and J dropped 3; count of bases not matched to a gene: 1. The chain's CDR3 is CASRTGDNQPQHF. CDR3 in DNA: TGTGCCAGCAGGACAGGGGACAATCAGCCCCAGCATTTT.

This chain joins TRBV6-2 or TRBV6-3 and TRBJ2-7; TRBD2 aligns across 9 bases. Looked up from germline, CDR1 is MNHEY and CDR2 is SVGEGT. The CDR3 has 13 residues. J lost 7 bases, V lost 5 bases, and 6 bases had no gene match. CDR3: CASSRQAGGEQYF. The DNA of the CDR3 is TGTGCCAGCAGTCGACAGGCGGGGGGGGAGCAGTACTTC.

The J gene is TRBJ2-7, the V gene TRBV29-1, with a possible D match to TRBD1 (5 bases). The CDR3 covers 11 residues. Trimming removed 5 bases from V and 2 bases from J, with 7 bases in between. The germline V gene has CDR1 SQVTM and CDR2 ANQGSEA. In DNA, the CDR3 is TGCAGCGTTCAGGGCGCCTACGAGCAGTACTTC. It translates to CSVQGAYEQYF.

The chain uses TRBV6-5 and TRBJ2-5; 7 nucleotides match TRBD1. The CDR3 sequence is 15 residues long. Germline V lookup: CDR1 MNHEY, CDR2 SVGAGI. With 2 bases clipped from V and 1 base from J, the junction kept 4 bases outside the gene matches. The CDR3 coding sequence is TGTGCCAGCAGTTACAGGGGGCTTGTCCAAGAGACCCAGTACTTC. Its protein is CASSYRGLVQETQYF.

The chain carries TRBV13 and TRBJ1-2, with D hard to call. The CDR3 is made up of 14 amino acids. Germline V gene lookup returns CDR1 PRHDT and CDR2 FYEKMQ (reference sequence). Trimming stripped 5 bases from V and 7 bases from J, with 17 bases between. Here the CDR3 reads CASSPGSQGSGYTF. The CDR3 DNA reads as TGTGCCAGCAGCCCAGGTAGCCAAGGAAGTGGCTACACCTTC.

The rearrangement uses TRBV4-3 and TRBJ1-6, with a possible D match to TRBD1 (5 bases). V lost 4 bases, J lost 9 bases, and 19 bases lay in between. The V gene's germline CDR1 is LGHNA and CDR2 YSLEER. The CDR3 is 16 amino acids. In nucleotides, the CDR3 is TGCGCCAGCAGCCCCCAGGGCGGGGATCTAGGTTCACCCCTCCACTTT. Encoded protein: CASSPQGGDLGSPLHF.

This chain uses TRBV2 with TRBJ2-1; the match to TRBD2 covers 9 bases. Germline V gene sequence: CDR1 SNHLY, CDR2 FYNNEI. The CDR3 runs to 15 residues. J gave up 9 bases and V 5 bases, and 11 bases lay outside the gene matches. The CDR3 spells CASSFSGSFNLEQFF. Here the CDR3 DNA reads TGTGCCAGCAGTTTTAGCGGGAGTTTCAACCTTGAGCAGTTCTTC.

As DNA, the CDR3 is TGTGCCAGTAGGCACACAGATACGCAGTATTTT. It codes for CASRHTDTQYF. This chain links TRBV19 with TRBJ2-3; D gene uncertain. CDR1 and CDR2 from the germline V gene are LNHDA and SQIVND (reference sequence). The CDR3 contains 11 residues. V was shortened by 6 bases and J by 2 bases, with 3 bases between the two germline ends. The full variable domain, in which reference TRBV19 and TRBJ2-3 provide the parts outside the CDR3, is DGGITQSPKYLFRKEGQNVTLSCEQNLNHDAMYWYRQDPGQGLRLIYYSQIVNDFQKGDIAEGYSVSREKKESFPLTVTSAQKNPTAFYLCASRHTDTQYFGPGTRLTVL.

The genes are TRBV21-1 and TRBJ2-1; TRBD1 was called by the table and not checked on the DNA. TRBV21-1 is shown as a pseudogene. The CDR3 consists of 14 residues. CDR3 in DNA: TGTGCCAGCAGCACGGGACAGGGAGACAATGAGCAGTTCTTC. Its translation is CASSTGQGDNEQFF.

The chain employs TRBV6-5 and TRBJ1-2; tentatively, D is TRBD1 (5 bases). CDR1 is MNHEY and CDR2 is SVGAGI in the germline V gene. Trimming cost V 8 bases and J 8 bases, with 12 bases left between them. This CDR3 spans 11 amino acids. The CDR3 bases are TGTGCCAGCCTTGCGGGGGACGGCTACACCTTC. It translates to CASLAGDGYTF.

The J gene is TRBJ1-4, the V gene TRBV28; 9 bases agree with TRBD1. With V trimmed by 6 bases and J by 13 bases, 9 bases remained unmatched. Germline-derived CDR1 and CDR2 are MDHEN and SYDVKM. The CDR3 consists of 13 residues. CDR3 DNA: TGTGCCAGCAGCCCGGGACAGGGACCCGGACTGTTTTTT. It codes for CASSPGQGPGLFF.

V and J are TRBV7-2 and TRBJ1-5; tentative D call: TRBD1 (5 bases). CDR1 and CDR2 (germline): SGHTA, FQGNSA. This CDR3 comprises 15 residues. Trimming shortened V by 3 bases and J by 2 bases, and 11 bases separated the two germline ends. The CDR3 region is CASSFSGVGNQPQHF. The CDR3 nucleotides read TGTGCCAGCAGCTTTTCGGGGGTGGGCAATCAGCCCCAGCATTTT. The entire variable domain, with the rest obtained from reference TRBV7-2 and TRBJ1-5, is as follows: GAGVSQSPSNKVTEKGKDVELRCDPISGHTALYWYRQSLGQGLEFLIYFQGNSAPDKSGLPSDRFSAERTGGSVSTLTIQRTQQEDSAVYLCASSFSGVGNQPQHFGDGTRLSIL.

The genes are TRBV27 and TRBJ1-1, with TRBD1 as a possible D gene (6 bases). Deletions cut 5 bases from V and 2 bases from J, with 18 bases between. Looked up from germline, CDR1 is MNHEY and CDR2 is SMNVEV (reference sequence). The CDR3 runs 16 residues. CDR3 nucleotides: TGTGCCAGCAGTCGTAACAGGGTGGGTAAAAACACTGAAGCTTTCTTT. This encodes CASSRNRVGKNTEAFF.

The rearrangement uses TRBV24-1 and TRBJ2-2, with a weak D call TRBD1 (6 bases). V shed 7 bases and J shed 5 bases, with 13 bases lying between them. The CDR3 contains 14 residues. From germline, CDR1 is KGHDR and CDR2 SFDVKD. The CDR3 loop is CATRETGGTGELFF. The DNA for the CDR3 is TGTGCCACCAGGGAGACAGGTGGAACCGGGGAGCTGTTTTTT.

This chain joins TRBV5-1 and TRBJ1-2; the D is unclear. Trimming removed 0 bases from V and 4 bases from J, with 10 bases in between. This CDR3 comprises 14 residues. The germline V gene encodes CDR1 SGHRS and CDR2 YFSETQ. This CDR3 is CASSLDPIGYGYTF. The CDR3 coding sequence is TGCGCCAGCAGCTTGGACCCTATCGGCTATGGCTACACCTTC.

The V gene is TRBV25-1, the J gene TRBJ1-2, with 8 bases identical to TRBD1. In germline, CDR1 is MGHDK, CDR2 SYGVNS. The CDR3 is made up of 15 amino acids. V trimming: 5 bases; J trimming: 0 bases; junction bases outside the gene matches: 5. The CDR3 DNA sequence: TGTGCCAGCAGTACGATACAGGGGGCTAACTATGGCTACACCTTC. Its translation is CASSTIQGANYGYTF.

This rearrangement joins TRBV7-2 to TRBJ2-7; a weak D match, TRBD2 (6 bases). CDR3 size: 13 residues. V was clipped by 8 bases and J by 3 bases, with 14 bases between them. Per germline, CDR1 SGHTA and CDR2 FQGNSA. CDR3 in DNA: TGTGCCAGCGGATCTCTAGCGAGCTACGAGCAGTACTTC. Protein: CASGSLASYEQYF.

V is TRBV30 and J is TRBJ1-5, with D possibly TRBD1 on 6 matching bases. Germline CDR1 reads GTSNPN; CDR2 reads SVGIG (reference sequence). CDR3 size: 15 residues. V was pared by 2 bases and J by 0 bases, with 11 bases between. The CDR3 nucleotides read TGTGCCTGGAGTACAGGGATCTATAGCAATCAGCCCCAGCATTTT. Encoded protein: CAWSTGIYSNQPQHF.

V and J are TRBV10-2 and TRBJ2-5; no clear D. Germline assignment: CDR1 WSHSY and CDR2 SAAADI. V lost 0 bases and J 4 bases, leaving 9 bases between the germline ends. The CDR3 has 14 amino acids. The CDR3 coding sequence is TGCGCCAGCAGTGAGTCCCACAGCTCAGAGACCCAGTACTTC. This encodes CASSESHSSETQYF.

This chain joins TRBV9 and TRBJ1-2; tentative D call: TRBD1 (5 bases). The CDR3 totals 14 residues. The germline V and J ends were trimmed by 3 bases and 4 bases, with 13 bases remaining between them. Per germline, CDR1 SGDLS and CDR2 YYNGEE. The CDR3 region is CASSASQATYGYTF. The CDR3 nucleotides are TGTGCCAGCAGCGCCTCACAGGCTACCTATGGCTACACCTTC.

The chain has TRBV29-1 and TRBJ1-1; D gene uncertain. The CDR3 loop spans 10 amino acids. Trimming took off 6 bases at V and 8 bases at J, with 10 bases between the two ends. CDR1 SQVTM and CDR2 ANQGSEA come from the germline V gene. The CDR3 DNA reads as TGCAGCGTCGATAGGCAGGAAGCTTTCTTT. This codes for CSVDRQEAFF.

The rearrangement links TRBV7-2 to TRBJ1-1; tentatively, D is TRBD1 (5 bases). In germline, CDR1 is SGHTA, CDR2 FQGNSA. The CDR3 length is 12 residues. The ends were cut back, 8 bases at V and 4 bases at J, with 11 bases in the middle. The CDR3 coding sequence is TGTGCCAGCGGAGGGGAGAGCACTGAAGCTTTCTTT. It codes for CASGGESTEAFF.

This clone was seen just once. The chain uses TRBV2 and TRBJ2-1, with D tentatively TRBD1 (5 bases). This CDR3 spans 13 amino acids. V shed 6 bases and J shed 0 bases, with 6 bases lying between them. Germline CDR1 SNHLY, CDR2 FYNNEI. The CDR3 is CASSQGSYNEQFF. CDR3 bases: TGTGCCAGCAGCCAGGGCTCCTACAATGAGCAGTTCTTC.

The chain uses TRBV7-8 and TRBJ2-7; the D gene is possibly TRBD1 (5 bases). CDR3 length: 13 amino acids. V gave up 5 bases and J gave up 6 bases, with 14 bases separating them. Germline CDR1 SGHVS, CDR2 FQNEAQ. CDR3 amino acids: CASSLRQFAEQYF. The CDR3 DNA is TGTGCCAGCAGCCTCAGACAGTTTGCCGAGCAGTACTTC.

The genes are TRBV5-1 and TRBJ1-2; D is ambiguous. Germline V gene lookup returns CDR1 SGHRS and CDR2 YFSETQ. The CDR3 loop spans 12 amino acids. Trimming left V 7 bases short and J 6 bases short, with 13 bases between. CDR3 region: CASARELDGYTF. In DNA form, the CDR3 reads TGCGCCAGCGCTCGGGAATTGGATGGCTACACCTTC.

CDR3 DNA: TGTGCCAGCAGTGAAGTTGGCAGGGTAGGGGATCAGCCCCAGCATTTT. Its translation is CASSEVGRVGDQPQHF. The chain is built from TRBV6-1 and TRBJ1-5; weak D call: TRBD1 (5 bases). Germline CDR1 MNHNS, CDR2 SASEGT. CDR3 length equals 16 residues. V was cut by 1 base and J by 5 bases, with 15 bases left in between.